Following are 6 T cell receptor beta chains from one sample sequenced in a study of regulatory and conventional T cells in RAG deficiency. Conventional CD4+ T cells were sorted from blood as CD25-low CD127-high cells. Repertoires were generated with immunoSEQ multiplex PCR, while TCRdb's copy carries only in-frame clones and drops some. This repertoire shows roughly 30,000 clones, about 96% found once; its top ten account for under 0.45%. This sample was shared with a second study, whose subject was regulatory T cells. That work contributes: The primer mix had 52 TRBV and 13 TRBJ primers.

Material: CD25- CD4+ T cells sorted from blood. Source of these receptors: a human donor in good health.

This chain uses TRBV9 with TRBJ2-1; 13 bases are a match to TRBD2. Losses at the gene ends were 3 bases for V and 5 bases for J; bases not matched to a gene: 2. Germline lookup yields CDR1 SGDLS and CDR2 YYNGEE. The CDR3 totals 15 residues. The CDR3 sequence: CASSATSGRDNEQFF. CDR3 sequence (DNA): TGTGCCAGCAGCGCCACTAGCGGGAGGGACAATGAGCAGTTCTTC.

The rearrangement uses TRBV2 and TRBJ1-1; no clear D. The CDR3 extends over 14 amino acids. V was cut by 5 bases and J by 5 bases, with 15 bases left in between. CDR1 and CDR2 (germline): SNHLY, FYNNEI. The CDR3 nucleotides are TGTGCCAGCAGTCCCCGGGTAAGCGGAACTGAAGCTTTCTTT. It translates to CASSPRVSGTEAFF. Supplemented by reference TRBV2 and TRBJ1-1, the full variable domain reads EPEVTQTPSHQVTQMGQEVILRCVPISNHLYFYWYRQILGQKVEFLVSFYNNEISEKSEIFDDQFSVERPDGSNFTLKIRSTKLEDSAMYFCASSPRVSGTEAFFGQGTRLTVV.

V usage is TRBV7-8 and J usage is TRBJ1-2, with 7 bases identical to TRBD1. This CDR3 comprises 13 residues. Germline-derived CDR1 and CDR2 are SGHVS and FQNEAQ. The J segment lost 7 bases and the V segment lost 5 bases, leaving 7 bases of the junction unmatched. CDR3 protein: CASSPLTGFGYTF. The DNA for the CDR3 is TGTGCCAGCAGCCCTTTGACAGGGTTTGGCTACACCTTC. The full variable domain, in which reference TRBV7-8 and TRBJ1-2 provide the parts outside the CDR3, is GAGVSQSPRYKVAKRGQDVALRCDPISGHVSLFWYQQALGQGPEFLTYFQNEAQLDKSGLPSDRFFAERPEGSVSTLKIQRTQQEDSAVYLCASSPLTGFGYTFGSGTRLTVV.

V usage is TRBV6-5 and J usage is TRBJ1-2, with 8 bases that match TRBD1. Germline CDR1 is MNHEY and CDR2 is SVGAGI. The CDR3 length is 15 residues. Trimming took 6 bases from V and 7 from J; bases not matched to a gene: 13. The CDR3 DNA sequence: TGTGCCAGCAGCCCAACAGGGGGGGGGCGGGGTGGCTACACCTTC. As protein: CASSPTGGGRGGYTF.

The chain has TRBV4-1 and TRBJ2-2; D possibly corresponds to TRBD1 (5 bases). Trimming took 0 bases from V and 6 from J, leaving 11 bases between them. This CDR3 comprises 15 residues. CDR1 is MGHRA and CDR2 is YSYEKL in the germline V gene. CDR3 DNA sequence: TGCGCCAGCAGCCAAGAAGGGGCTGGGGCCGGGGAGCTGTTTTTT. It specifies CASSQEGAGAGELFF.

The rearrangement uses TRBV6-5 and TRBJ1-1; 9 bases agree with TRBD1. The junction had 6 bases not matched to a gene; V was cut back by 2 bases and J by 5 bases. Looked up from germline, CDR1 is MNHEY and CDR2 is SVGAGI. The CDR3 covers 15 residues. This chain's CDR3 is CASSYQTGGLTEAFF. Here the CDR3 DNA reads TGTGCCAGCAGTTACCAAACAGGGGGCCTTACTGAAGCTTTCTTT.